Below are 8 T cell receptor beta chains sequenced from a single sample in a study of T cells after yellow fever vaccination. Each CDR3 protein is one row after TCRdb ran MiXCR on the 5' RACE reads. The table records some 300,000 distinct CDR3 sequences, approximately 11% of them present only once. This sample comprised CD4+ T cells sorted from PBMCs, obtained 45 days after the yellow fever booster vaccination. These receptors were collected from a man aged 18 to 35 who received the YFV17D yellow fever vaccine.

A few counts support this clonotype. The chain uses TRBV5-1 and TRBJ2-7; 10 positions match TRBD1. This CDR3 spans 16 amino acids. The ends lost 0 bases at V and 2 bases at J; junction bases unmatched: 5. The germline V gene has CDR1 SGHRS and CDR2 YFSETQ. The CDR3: CASSLALGQGAYEQYF. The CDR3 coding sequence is TGCGCCAGCAGCTTGGCCCTAGGACAGGGGGCCTACGAGCAGTACTTC.

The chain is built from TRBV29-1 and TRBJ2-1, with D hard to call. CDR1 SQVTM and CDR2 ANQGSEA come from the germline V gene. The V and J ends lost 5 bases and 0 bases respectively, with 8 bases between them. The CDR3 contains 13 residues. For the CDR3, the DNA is TGCAGCGTTTCAGGATTCTCCTACAATGAGCAGTTCTTC. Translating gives CSVSGFSYNEQFF.

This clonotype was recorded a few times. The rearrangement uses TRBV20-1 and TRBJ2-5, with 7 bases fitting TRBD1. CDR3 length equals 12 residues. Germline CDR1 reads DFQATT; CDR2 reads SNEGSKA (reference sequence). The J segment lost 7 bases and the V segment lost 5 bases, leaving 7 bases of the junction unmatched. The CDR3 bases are TGCAGTGCTGAACAGGGGTTAGGGACCCAGTACTTC. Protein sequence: CSAEQGLGTQYF.

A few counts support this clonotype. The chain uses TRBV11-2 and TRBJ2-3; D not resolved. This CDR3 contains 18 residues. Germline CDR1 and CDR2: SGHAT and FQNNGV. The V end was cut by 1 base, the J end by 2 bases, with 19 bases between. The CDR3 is CASSLALRTKPNTDTQYF. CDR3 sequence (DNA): TGTGCCAGCAGCTTAGCGCTTCGGACCAAACCTAACACAGATACGCAGTATTTT. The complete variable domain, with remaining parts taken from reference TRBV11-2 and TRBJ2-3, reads EAGVAQSPRYKIIEKRQSVAFWCNPISGHATLYWYQQILGQGPKLLIQFQNNGVVDDSQLPKDRFSAERLKGVDSTLKIQPAKLEDSAVYLCASSLALRTKPNTDTQYFGPGTRLTVL.

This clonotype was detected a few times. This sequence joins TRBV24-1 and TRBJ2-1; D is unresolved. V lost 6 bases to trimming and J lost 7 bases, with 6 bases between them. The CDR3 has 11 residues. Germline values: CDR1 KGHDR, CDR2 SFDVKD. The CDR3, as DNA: TGTGCCACCAGTTTCAGGAATGAGCAGTTCTTC. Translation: CATSFRNEQFF.

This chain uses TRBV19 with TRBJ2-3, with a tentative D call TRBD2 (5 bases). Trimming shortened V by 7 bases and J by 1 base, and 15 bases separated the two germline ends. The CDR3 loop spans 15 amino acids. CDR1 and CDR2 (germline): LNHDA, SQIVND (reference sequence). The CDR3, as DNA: TGTGCCAGTACCCTTGGAGGCTACCGCACAGATACGCAGTATTTT. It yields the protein CASTLGGYRTDTQYF.

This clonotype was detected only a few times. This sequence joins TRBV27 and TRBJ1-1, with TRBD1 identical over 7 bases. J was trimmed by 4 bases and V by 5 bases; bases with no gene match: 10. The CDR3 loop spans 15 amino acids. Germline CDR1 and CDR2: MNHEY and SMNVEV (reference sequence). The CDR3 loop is CASSPGDSSSTEAFF. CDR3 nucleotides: TGTGCCAGCAGTCCCGGGGACAGTTCGAGCACTGAAGCTTTCTTT.

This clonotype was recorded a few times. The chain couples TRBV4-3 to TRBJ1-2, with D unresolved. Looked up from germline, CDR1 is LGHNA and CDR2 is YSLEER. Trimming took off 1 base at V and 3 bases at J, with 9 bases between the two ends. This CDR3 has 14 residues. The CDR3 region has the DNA TGCGCCAGCAGCCAAGCTCGGTCCCACTATGGCTACACCTTC. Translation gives CASSQARSHYGYTF.